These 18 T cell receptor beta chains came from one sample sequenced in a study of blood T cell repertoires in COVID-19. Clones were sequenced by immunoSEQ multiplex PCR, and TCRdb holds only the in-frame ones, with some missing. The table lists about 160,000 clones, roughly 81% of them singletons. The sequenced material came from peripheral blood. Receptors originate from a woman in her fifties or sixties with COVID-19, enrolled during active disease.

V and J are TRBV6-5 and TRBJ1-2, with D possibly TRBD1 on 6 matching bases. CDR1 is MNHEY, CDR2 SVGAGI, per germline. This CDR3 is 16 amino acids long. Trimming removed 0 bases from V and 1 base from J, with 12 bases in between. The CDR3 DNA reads TGTGCCAGCAGTTACTCCCTGTCACAGGGTAACTATGGCTACACCTTC. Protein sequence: CASSYSLSQGNYGYTF.

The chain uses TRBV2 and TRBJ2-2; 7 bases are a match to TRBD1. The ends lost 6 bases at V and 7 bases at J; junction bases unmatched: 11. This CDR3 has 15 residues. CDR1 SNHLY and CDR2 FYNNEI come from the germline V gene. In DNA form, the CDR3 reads TGTGCCAGCAGCCCCGACAGGGCCTCTAACGGGGAGCTGTTTTTT. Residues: CASSPDRASNGELFF.

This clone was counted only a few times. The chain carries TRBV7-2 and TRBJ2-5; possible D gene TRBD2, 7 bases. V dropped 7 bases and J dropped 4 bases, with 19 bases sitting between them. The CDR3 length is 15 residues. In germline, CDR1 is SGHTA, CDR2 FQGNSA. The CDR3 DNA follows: TGTGCCAGCATCAACCTAGGGGGGGGGAGAGAGACCCAGTACTTC. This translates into CASINLGGGRETQYF.

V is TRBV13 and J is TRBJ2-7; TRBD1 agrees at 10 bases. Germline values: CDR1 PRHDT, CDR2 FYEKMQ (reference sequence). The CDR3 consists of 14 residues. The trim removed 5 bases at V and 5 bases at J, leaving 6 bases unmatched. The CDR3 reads CASSRDRGRNEQYF. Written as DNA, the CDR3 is TGTGCCAGCAGCAGGGACAGGGGAAGAAACGAGCAGTACTTC.

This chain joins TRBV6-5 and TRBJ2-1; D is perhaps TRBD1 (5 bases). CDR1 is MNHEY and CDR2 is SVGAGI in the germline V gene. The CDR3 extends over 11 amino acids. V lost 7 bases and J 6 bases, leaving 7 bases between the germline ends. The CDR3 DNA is TGTGCCAGCACTCAGGGCAATGAGCAGTTCTTC. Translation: CASTQGNEQFF.

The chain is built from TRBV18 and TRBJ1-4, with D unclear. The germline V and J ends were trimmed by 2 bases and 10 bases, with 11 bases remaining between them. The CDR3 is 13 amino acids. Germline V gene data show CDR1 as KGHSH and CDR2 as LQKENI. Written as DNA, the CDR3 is TGTGCCAGCTCACCAAACCCACGGGGAAAACTGTTTTTT. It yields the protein CASSPNPRGKLFF. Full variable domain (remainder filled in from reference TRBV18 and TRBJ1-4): NAGVMQNPRHLVRRRGQEARLRCSPMKGHSHVYWYRQLPEEGLKFMVYLQKENIIDESGMPKERFSAEFPKEGPSILRIQQVVRGDSAAYFCASSPNPRGKLFFGSGTQLSVL.

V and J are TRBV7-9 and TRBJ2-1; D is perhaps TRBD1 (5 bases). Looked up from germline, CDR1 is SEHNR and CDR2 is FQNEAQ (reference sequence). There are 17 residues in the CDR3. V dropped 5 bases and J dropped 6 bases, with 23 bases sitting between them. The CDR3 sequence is CASSTTSGNSTGNEQFF. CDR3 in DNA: TGTGCCAGCAGCACGACCTCAGGGAATTCAACGGGCAATGAGCAGTTCTTC.

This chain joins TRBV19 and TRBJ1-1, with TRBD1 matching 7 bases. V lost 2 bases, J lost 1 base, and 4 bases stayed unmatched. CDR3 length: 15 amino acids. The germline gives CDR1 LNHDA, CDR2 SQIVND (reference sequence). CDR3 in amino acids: CASSIKTGKNTEAFF. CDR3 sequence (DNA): TGTGCCAGTAGTATAAAGACAGGGAAGAACACTGAAGCTTTCTTT.

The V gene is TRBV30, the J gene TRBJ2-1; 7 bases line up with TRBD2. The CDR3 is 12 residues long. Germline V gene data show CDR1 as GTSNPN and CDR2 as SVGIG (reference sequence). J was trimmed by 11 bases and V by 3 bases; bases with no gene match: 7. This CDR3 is CAWSGRYAKQFF. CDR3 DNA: TGTGCCTGGAGCGGGAGGTACGCCAAGCAGTTCTTC.

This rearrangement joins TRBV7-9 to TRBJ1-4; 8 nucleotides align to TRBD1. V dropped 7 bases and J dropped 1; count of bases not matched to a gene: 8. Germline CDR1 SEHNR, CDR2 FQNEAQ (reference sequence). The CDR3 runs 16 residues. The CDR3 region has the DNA TGTGCCAGCAACAATCAGGGGGCGCAAACTAATGAAAAACTGTTTTTT. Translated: CASNNQGAQTNEKLFF.

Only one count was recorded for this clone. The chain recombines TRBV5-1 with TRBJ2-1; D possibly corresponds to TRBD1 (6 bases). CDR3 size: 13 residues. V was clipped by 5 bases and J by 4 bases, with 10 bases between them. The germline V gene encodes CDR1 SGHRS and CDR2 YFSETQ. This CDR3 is CASRGQGYNEQFF. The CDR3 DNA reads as TGCGCCAGCAGAGGCCAGGGGTACAATGAGCAGTTCTTC. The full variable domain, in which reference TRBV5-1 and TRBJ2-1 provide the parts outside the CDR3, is KAGVTQTPRYLIKTRGQQVTLSCSPISGHRSVSWYQQTPGQGLQFLFEYFSETQRNKGNFPGRFSGRQFSNSRSEMNVSTLELGDSALYLCASRGQGYNEQFFGPGTRLTVL.

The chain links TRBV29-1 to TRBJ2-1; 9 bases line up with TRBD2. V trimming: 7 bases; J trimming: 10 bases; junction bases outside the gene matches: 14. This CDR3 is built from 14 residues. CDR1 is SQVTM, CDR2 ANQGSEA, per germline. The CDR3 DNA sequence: TGCAGCGCAAGGGTAGCGGGGGCTTCCGGGGAGCAGTTCTTC. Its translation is CSARVAGASGEQFF.

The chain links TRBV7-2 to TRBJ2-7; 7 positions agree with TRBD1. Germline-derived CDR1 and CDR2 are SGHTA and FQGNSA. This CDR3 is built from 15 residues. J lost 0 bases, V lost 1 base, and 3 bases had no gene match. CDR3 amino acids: CASSLVGDSSYEQYF. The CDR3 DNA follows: TGTGCCAGCAGCTTAGTTGGGGACAGCTCCTACGAGCAGTACTTC.

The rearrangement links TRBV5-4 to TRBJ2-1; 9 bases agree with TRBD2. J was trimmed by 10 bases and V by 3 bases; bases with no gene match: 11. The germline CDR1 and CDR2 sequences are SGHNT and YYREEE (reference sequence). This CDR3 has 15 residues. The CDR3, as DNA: TGTGCCAGCAGCTCTAGCGGGGCCTCTAAGACGGAGCAGTTCTTC. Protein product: CASSSSGASKTEQFF.

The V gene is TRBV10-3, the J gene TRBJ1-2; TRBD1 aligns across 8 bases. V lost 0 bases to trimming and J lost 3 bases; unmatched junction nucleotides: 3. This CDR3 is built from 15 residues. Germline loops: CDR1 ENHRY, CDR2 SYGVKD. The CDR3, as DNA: TGTGCCATCAGTGAGTCTGGGACAGGTCACTATGGCTACACCTTC. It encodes CAISESGTGHYGYTF.

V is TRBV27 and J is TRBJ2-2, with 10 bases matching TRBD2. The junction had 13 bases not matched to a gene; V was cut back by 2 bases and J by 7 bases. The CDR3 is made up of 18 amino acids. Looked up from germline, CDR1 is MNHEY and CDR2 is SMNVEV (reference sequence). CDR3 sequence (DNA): TGTGCCAGCAGTTTACGGGCTCTAGCGGGGGCAGGCAACGGGGAGCTGTTTTTT. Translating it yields CASSLRALAGAGNGELFF.

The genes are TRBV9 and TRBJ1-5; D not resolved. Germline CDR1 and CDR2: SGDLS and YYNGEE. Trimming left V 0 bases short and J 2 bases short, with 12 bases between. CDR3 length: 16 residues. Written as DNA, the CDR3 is TGTGCCAGCAGCGTAGACGCGGGTGGAGGCAATCAGCCCCAGCATTTT. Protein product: CASSVDAGGGNQPQHF.

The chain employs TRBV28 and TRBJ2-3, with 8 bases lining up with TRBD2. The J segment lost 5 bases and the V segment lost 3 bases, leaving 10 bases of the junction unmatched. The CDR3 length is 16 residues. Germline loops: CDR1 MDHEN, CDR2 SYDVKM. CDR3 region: CASSFPGASGLDTQYF. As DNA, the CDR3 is TGTGCCAGCAGTTTTCCAGGGGCTAGCGGGTTAGATACGCAGTATTTT.